The T cell receptor (beta chain) described here comes from a study of PD-L1 blockade in urothelial cancer. Study overall: Prior chemotherapy ranged from 0 to 3 regimens per patient. Each blood sample yielded a median of approximately 140,000 T cells.

Sequencing was performed with immunoSEQ multiplex PCR; in TCRdb, only in-frame clones are kept and a portion is missing. The sample holds tens of thousands of clones, approximately 83% seen once. The germline V gene has CDR1 SGHKS and CDR2 YYEKEE (reference sequence). V gave up 3 bases and J gave up 6 bases, with 14 bases separating them. CDR3 size: 14 residues. Sample: PBMCs, taken around atezolizumab (anti-PD-L1) treatment. J is TRBJ2-3 and V is TRBV5-5; possible D gene TRBD2, 6 bases. The clonotype was recovered from a man in his sixties with urothelial cancer. The CDR3 nucleotides are TGTGCCAGCAGCTCTAGCGCGAGTAGGGATACGCAGTATTTT. It translates to CASSSSASRDTQYF.